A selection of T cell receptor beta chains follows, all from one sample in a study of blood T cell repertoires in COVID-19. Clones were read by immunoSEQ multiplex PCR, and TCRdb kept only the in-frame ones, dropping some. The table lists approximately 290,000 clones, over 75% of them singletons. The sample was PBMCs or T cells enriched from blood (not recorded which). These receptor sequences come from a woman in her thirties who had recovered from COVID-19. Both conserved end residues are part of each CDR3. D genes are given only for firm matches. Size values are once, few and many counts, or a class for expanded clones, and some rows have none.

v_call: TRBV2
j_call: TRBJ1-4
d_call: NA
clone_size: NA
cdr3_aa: CASRFRGENEKLFF
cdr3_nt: TGTGCCAGCAGGTTCAGGGGCGAGAATGAAAAACTGTTTTTT

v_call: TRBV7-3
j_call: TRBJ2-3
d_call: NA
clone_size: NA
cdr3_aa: CASSFNPGLEADTQYF
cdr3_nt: TGTGCCAGCAGTTTTAACCCGGGACTCGAGGCAGATACGCAGTATTTT

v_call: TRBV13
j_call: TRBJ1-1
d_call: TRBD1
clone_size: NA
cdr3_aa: CASSYGQGGTEAFF
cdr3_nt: TGTGCCAGCAGCTATGGACAGGGCGGCACTGAAGCTTTCTTT

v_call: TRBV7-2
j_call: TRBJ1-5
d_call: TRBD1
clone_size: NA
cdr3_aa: CASSGPGTGNQPQHF
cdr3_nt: TGTGCCAGCAGCGGACCCGGGACAGGGAATCAGCCCCAGCATTTT

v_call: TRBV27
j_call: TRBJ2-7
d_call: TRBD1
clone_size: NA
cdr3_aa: CASSWAGQGRGNEQYF
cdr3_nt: TGTGCCAGCAGTTGGGCGGGACAGGGTAGGGGTAACGAGCAGTACTTC

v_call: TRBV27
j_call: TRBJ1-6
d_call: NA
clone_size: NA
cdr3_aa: CASRAITSYNSPLHF
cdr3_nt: TGTGCCAGCAGGGCAATTACCTCCTATAATTCACCCCTCCACTTT

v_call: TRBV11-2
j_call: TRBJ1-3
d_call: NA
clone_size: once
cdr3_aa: CASSLKVGVSGNTIYF
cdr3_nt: TGTGCCAGCAGCTTAAAAGTCGGAGTCTCTGGAAACACCATATATTTT

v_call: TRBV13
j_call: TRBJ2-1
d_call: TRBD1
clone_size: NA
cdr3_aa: CASSVDRGNEQFF
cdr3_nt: TGTGCCAGCAGCGTAGACAGGGGGAATGAGCAGTTCTTC

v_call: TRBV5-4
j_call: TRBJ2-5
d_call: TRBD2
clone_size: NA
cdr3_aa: CASSLAGGLAETQYF
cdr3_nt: TGTGCCAGCAGCCTAGCGGGAGGGCTGGCGGAGACCCAGTACTTC

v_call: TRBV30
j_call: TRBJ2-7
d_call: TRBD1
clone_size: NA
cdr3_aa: CAWNSGQGALYEQYF
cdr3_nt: TGTGCCTGGAACTCGGGACAGGGGGCATTATACGAGCAGTACTTC

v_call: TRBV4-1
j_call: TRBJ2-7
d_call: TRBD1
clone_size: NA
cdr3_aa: CASSQEGGGYSYEQYF
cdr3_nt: TGCGCCAGCAGCCAAGAAGGGGGCGGCTACTCCTACGAGCAGTACTTC

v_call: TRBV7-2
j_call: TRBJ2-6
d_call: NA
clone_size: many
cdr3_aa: CASSLGGIPRGANVLTF
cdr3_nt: TGTGCCAGCAGCTTAGGCGGGATTCCCAGAGGGGCCAACGTCCTGACTTTC

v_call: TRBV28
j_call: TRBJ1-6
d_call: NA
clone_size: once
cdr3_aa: CASAVGVSPLHF
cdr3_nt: TGTGCCAGCGCGGTAGGAGTTTCACCCCTCCACTTT

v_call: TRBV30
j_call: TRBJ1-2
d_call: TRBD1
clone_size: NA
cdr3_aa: CAWSPRTGDGYTF
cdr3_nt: TGTGCCTGGAGTCCTCGGACAGGGGATGGCTACACCTTC

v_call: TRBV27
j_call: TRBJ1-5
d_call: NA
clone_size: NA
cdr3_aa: CASSPTPLGNQPQHF
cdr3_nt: TGTGCCAGCAGCCCCACACCCCTTGGCAATCAGCCCCAGCATTTT

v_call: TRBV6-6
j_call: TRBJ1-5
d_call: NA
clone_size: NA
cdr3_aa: CASSYREGQPQHF
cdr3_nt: TGTGCCAGCAGTTACAGGGAGGGACAGCCCCAGCATTTT

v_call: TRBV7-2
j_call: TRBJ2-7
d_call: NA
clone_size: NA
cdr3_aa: CASSPQANRDHEQYF
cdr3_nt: TGTGCCAGCAGCCCGCAGGCTAACAGGGACCACGAGCAGTACTTC

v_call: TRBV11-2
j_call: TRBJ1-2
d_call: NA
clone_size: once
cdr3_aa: CASSLDAGGVFGYTF
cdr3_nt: TGTGCCAGCAGCTTAGATGCGGGCGGCGTATTTGGCTACACCTTC

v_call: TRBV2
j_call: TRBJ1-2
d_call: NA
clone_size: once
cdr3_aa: CASSEGTGGNGYTF
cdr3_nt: TGTGCCAGCAGTGAAGGGACGGGGGGAAATGGCTACACCTTC

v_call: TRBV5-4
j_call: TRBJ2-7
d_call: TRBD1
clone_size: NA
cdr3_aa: CASSFEDRGSLEQYF
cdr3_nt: TGTGCCAGCAGCTTCGAGGACAGGGGAAGTTTGGAGCAGTACTTC

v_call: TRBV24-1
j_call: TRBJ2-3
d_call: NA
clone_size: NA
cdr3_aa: CATSVGTPNTDTQYF
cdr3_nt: TGTGCCACCAGTGTTGGGACTCCTAACACAGATACGCAGTATTTT

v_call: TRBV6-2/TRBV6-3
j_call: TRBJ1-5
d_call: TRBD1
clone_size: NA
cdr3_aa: CASSFRQGGQPQHF
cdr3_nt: TGTGCCAGCAGTTTCCGACAGGGTGGCCAGCCCCAGCATTTT

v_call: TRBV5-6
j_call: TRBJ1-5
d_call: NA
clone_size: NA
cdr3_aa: CASSLGSPRNQPQHF
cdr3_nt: TGTGCCAGCAGCTTGGGGAGTCCAAGGAATCAGCCCCAGCATTTT

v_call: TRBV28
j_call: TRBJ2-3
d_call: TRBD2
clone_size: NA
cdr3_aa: CASSFFQAAGVDTQYF
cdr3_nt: TGTGCCAGCAGTTTTTTTCAGGCGGCGGGAGTAGATACGCAGTATTTT

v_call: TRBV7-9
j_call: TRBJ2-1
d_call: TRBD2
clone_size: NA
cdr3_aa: CASSTGLAEQFF
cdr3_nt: TGTGCCAGCAGCACTGGACTAGCGGAGCAGTTCTTC

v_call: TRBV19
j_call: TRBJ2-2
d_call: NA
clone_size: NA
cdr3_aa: CASVSPNTGELFF
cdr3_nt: TGTGCCTCCGTGTCCCCGAACACCGGGGAGCTGTTTTTT

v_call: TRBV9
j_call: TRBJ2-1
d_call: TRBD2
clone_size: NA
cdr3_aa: CASSVGAAGASFGGVGQFF
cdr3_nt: TGTGCCAGCAGCGTAGGGGCAGCGGGAGCATCGTTTGGAGGGGTTGGGCAGTTCTTC

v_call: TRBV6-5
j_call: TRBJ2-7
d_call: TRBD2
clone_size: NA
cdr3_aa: CASSRLAGPRDEQYF
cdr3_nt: TGTGCCAGCAGCCGACTAGCGGGACCTCGGGACGAGCAGTACTTC

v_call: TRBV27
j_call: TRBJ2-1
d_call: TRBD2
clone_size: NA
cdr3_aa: CASSLSIPSISIAGGPHNEQFF
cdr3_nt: TGTGCCAGCAGTTTATCGATCCCCAGCATTTCTATAGCGGGAGGGCCCCACAATGAGCAGTTCTTC

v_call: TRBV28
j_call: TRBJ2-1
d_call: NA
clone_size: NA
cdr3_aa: CASRGGVGYNEQFF
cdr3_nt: TGTGCCAGCAGGGGGGGAGTAGGTTACAATGAGCAGTTCTTC

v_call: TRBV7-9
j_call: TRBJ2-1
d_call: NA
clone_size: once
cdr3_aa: CASSFGRAVNEQFF
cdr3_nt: TGTGCCAGCAGCTTTGGCAGGGCTGTCAATGAGCAGTTCTTC

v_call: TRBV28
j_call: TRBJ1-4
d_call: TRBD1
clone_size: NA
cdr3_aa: CASSNGQGGEKLFF
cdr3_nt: TGTGCCAGCAGTAACGGACAGGGGGGTGAAAAACTGTTTTTT

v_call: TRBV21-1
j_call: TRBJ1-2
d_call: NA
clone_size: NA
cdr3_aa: CASSSPPDGLGYTF
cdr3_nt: TGTGCCAGCAGCTCCCCCCCGGACGGACTGGGCTACACCTTC

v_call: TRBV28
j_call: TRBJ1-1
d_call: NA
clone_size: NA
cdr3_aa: CASSPPIRNTEAFF
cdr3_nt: TGTGCCAGCAGCCCCCCAATTAGGAACACTGAAGCTTTCTTT

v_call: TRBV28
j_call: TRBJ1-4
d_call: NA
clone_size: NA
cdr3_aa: CASSGGRSGEKLFF
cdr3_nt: TGTGCCAGCAGCGGGGGTAGGTCAGGTGAAAAACTGTTTTTT

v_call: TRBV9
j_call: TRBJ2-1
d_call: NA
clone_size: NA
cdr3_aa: CASSPGSSYNEQFF
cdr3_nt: TGTGCCAGCAGCCCGGGAAGCTCCTACAATGAGCAGTTCTTC

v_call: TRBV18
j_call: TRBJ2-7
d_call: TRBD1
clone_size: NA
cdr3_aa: CASSPWTGEQYF
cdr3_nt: TGTGCCAGCTCACCCTGGACAGGCGAGCAGTACTTC

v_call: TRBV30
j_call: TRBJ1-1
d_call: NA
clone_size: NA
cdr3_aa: CAWSMTGNTEAFF
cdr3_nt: TGTGCCTGGAGTATGACAGGGAACACTGAAGCTTTCTTT

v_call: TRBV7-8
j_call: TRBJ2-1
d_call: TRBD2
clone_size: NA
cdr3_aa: CASSLGGSISYNEQFF
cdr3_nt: TGTGCCAGCAGCTTAGGCGGGAGTATTTCCTACAATGAGCAGTTCTTC

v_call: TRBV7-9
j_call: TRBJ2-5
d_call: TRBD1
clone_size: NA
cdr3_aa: CASSFPDREETQYF
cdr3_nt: TGTGCCAGCAGTTTCCCCGACAGGGAAGAGACCCAGTACTTC

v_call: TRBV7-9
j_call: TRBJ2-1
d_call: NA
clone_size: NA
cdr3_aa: CASSFPGLSYNEQFF
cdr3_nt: TGTGCCAGCAGCTTCCCAGGTTTGTCCTACAATGAGCAGTTCTTC

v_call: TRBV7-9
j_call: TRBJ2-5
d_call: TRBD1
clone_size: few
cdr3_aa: CASSLGQGQETQYF
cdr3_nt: TGTGCCAGCAGCTTGGGACAGGGACAAGAGACCCAGTACTTC

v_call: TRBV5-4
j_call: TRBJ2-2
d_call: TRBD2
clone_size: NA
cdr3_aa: CASSLGGLDTGELFF
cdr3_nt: TGTGCCAGCAGCTTGGGGGGACTAGACACCGGGGAGCTGTTTTTT

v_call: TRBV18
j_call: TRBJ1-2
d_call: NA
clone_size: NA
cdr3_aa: CASSPQDNYGYTF
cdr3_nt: TGTGCCAGCTCACCTCAGGATAACTATGGCTACACCTTC

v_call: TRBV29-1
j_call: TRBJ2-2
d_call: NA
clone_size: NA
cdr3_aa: CSVRGASGELFF
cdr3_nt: TGCAGCGTCCGGGGGGCGTCGGGGGAGCTGTTTTTT

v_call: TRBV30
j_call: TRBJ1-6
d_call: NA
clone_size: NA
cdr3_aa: CAWRTALYSPLHF
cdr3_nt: TGTGCCTGGAGGACAGCCCTGTATTCACCCCTCCACTTT

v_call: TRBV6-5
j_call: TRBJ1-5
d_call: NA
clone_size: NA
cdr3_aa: CASSDRLNQPQHF
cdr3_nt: TGTGCCAGCAGCGACAGACTCAATCAGCCCCAGCATTTT

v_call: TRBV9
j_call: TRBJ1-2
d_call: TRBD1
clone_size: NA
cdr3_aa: CASSRTGGDYGYTF
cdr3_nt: TGTGCCAGCAGCCGCACAGGGGGCGACTATGGCTACACCTTC

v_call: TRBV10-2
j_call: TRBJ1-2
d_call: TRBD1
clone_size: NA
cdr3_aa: CASSGTSGTGNYGYTF
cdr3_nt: TGCGCCAGCAGTGGCACTTCCGGGACAGGGAACTATGGCTACACCTTC

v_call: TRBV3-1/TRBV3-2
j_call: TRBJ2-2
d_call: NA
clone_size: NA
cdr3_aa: CASSQDLTGELFF
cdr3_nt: TGTGCCAGCAGTCAGGACTTGACCGGGGAGCTGTTTTTT

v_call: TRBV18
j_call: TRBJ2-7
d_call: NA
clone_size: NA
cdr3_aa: CASSPMWSSYEQYF
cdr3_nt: TGTGCCAGCTCACCGATGTGGAGCTCCTACGAGCAGTACTTC

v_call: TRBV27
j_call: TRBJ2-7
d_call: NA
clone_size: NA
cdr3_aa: CASSFGGSGGGEQYF
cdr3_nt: TGTGCCAGCAGTTTTGGCGGGAGCGGAGGGGGGGAGCAGTACTTC

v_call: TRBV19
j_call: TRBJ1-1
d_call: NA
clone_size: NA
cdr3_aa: CASKITGQALNTEAFF
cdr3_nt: TGTGCCAGTAAGATTACAGGGCAGGCCCTGAACACTGAAGCTTTCTTT